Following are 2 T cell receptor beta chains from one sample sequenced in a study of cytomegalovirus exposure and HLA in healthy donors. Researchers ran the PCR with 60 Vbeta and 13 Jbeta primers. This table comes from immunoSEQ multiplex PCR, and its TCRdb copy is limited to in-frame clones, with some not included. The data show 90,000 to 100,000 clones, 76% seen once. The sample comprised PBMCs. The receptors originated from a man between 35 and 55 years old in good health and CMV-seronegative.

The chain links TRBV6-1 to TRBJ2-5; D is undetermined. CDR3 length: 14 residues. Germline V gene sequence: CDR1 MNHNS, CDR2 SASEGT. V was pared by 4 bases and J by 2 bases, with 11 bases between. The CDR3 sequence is CASSAGRRQETQYF. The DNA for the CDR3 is TGTGCCAGCAGTGCTGGGCGCCGACAAGAGACCCAGTACTTC.

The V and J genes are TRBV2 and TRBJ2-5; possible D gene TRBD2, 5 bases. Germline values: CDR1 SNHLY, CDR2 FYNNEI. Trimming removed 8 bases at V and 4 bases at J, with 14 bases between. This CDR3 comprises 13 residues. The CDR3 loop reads CASSHEEVETQYF. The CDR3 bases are TGTGCCAGCTCTCATGAGGAGGTAGAGACCCAGTACTTC. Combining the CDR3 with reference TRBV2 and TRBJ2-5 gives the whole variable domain EPEVTQTPSHQVTQMGQEVILRCVPISNHLYFYWYRQILGQKVEFLVSFYNNEISEKSEIFDDQFSVERPDGSNFTLKIRSTKLEDSAMYFCASSHEEVETQYFGPGTRLLVL.